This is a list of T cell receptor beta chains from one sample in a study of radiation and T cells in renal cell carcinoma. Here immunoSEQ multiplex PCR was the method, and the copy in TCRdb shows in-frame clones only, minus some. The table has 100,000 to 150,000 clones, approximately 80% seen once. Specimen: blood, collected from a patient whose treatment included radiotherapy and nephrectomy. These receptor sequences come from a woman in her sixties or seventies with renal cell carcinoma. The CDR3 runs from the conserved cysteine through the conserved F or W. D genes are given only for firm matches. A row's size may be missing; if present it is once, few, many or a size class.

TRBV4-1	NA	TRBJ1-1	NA	CASSQGVLGTEAFF	TGCGCCAGCAGCCAAGGGGTTTTGGGCACTGAAGCTTTCTTT
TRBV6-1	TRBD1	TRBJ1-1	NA	CASFWGQTNTEAFF	TGTGCCAGCTTTTGGGGACAGACGAACACTGAAGCTTTCTTT
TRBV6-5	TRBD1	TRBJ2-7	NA	CASSLRGTVHEQYF	TGTGCCAGCAGTCTCAGGGGGACGGTTCACGAGCAGTACTTC
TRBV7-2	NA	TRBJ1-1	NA	CASSSNVGNSEAFF	TGTGCCAGCAGCTCGAACGTGGGGAACTCTGAAGCTTTCTTT
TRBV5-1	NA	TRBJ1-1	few	CASSLGSGTEAFF	TGCGCCAGCAGCTTGGGTAGCGGGACTGAAGCTTTCTTT
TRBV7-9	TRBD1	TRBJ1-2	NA	CASSFGQGMDYGYTF	TGTGCCAGCAGCTTCGGACAGGGGATGGACTATGGCTACACCTTC
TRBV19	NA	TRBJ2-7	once	CASSDRYEQYF	TGCGCCAGTAGTGACAGGTACGAGCAGTACTTC
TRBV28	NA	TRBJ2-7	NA	CASREGGYEQYF	TGTGCCAGCAGGGAGGGAGGCTACGAGCAGTACTTC
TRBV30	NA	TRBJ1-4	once	CAWSALNEKLFF	TGTGCCTGGTCTGCCTTAAATGAAAAACTGTTTTTT
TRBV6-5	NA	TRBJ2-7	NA	CASSLTQGRAYEQYF	TGTGCCAGCAGTCTCACACAGGGAAGGGCCTACGAGCAGTACTTC
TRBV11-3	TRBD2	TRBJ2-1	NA	CASSLGASGAGEQFF	TGTGCCAGCAGCTTAGGCGCTAGCGGGGCTGGTGAGCAGTTCTTC
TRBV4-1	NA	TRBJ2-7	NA	CASSQDRTDGSEQYF	TGCGCCAGCAGCCAAGATAGAACTGATGGTAGCGAGCAGTACTTC
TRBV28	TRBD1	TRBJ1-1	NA	CASSLRQGALNEAFF	TGTGCCAGCAGTTTACGCCAGGGGGCGCTTAATGAAGCTTTCTTT
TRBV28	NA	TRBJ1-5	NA	CASSSHTGNLENQPQHF	TGTGCCAGCAGTTCGCATACAGGGAACCTCGAAAATCAGCCCCAGCATTTT
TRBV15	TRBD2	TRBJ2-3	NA	CATSRDLTSGGAGTDTQYF	TGTGCCACCAGCAGAGATTTAACTAGCGGGGGGGCCGGCACAGATACGCAGTATTTT
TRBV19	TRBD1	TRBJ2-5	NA	CASSIDGQGKTQYF	TGTGCCAGTAGTATAGATGGACAGGGAAAGACCCAGTACTTC
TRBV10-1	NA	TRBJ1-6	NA	CASRAHRDSPLHF	TGCGCCAGCAGGGCTCACAGGGATTCACCCCTCCACTTT
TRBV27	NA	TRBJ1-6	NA	CASGGQYNSPLHF	TGTGCCAGCGGAGGGCAATATAATTCACCCCTCCACTTT
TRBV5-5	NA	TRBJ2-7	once	CASSPLELGYEQYF	TGTGCCAGCAGCCCCCTCGAGTTGGGCTACGAGCAGTACTTC
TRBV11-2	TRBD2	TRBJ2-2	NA	CASSLDPGGTGELFF	TGTGCCAGCAGCTTAGATCCGGGAGGGACCGGGGAGCTGTTTTTT
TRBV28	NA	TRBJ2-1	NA	CASSSLSGTPSYNEQFF	TGTGCCAGCAGTTCGTTATCCGGGACACCCTCCTACAATGAGCAGTTCTTC
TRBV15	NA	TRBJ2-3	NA	CATRKADTQYF	TGTGCCACCAGAAAAGCCGATACGCAGTATTTT
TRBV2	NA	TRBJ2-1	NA	CASSESRRIEQFF	TGTGCCAGCAGTGAGAGTCGCAGAATTGAGCAGTTCTTC
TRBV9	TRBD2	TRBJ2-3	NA	CASSPQWTSGRWGTDTQYF	TGTGCCAGCAGCCCCCAATGGACTAGCGGGAGATGGGGCACAGATACGCAGTATTTT
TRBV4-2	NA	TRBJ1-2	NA	CASSQDRSGANYGYTF	TGTGCCAGCAGCCAAGACCGGAGTGGGGCTAACTATGGCTACACCTTC
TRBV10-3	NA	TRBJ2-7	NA	CAISPGSQSKYEQYF	TGTGCCATCAGTCCCGGTTCTCAAAGCAAATACGAGCAGTACTTC
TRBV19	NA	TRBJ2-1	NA	CASSIVAGTREQFF	TGTGCCAGTAGTATAGTGGCTGGCACTCGGGAGCAGTTCTTC
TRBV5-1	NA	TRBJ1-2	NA	CASSPSEGGYTF	TGCGCCAGCAGCCCCAGCGAGGGGGGCTACACCTTC
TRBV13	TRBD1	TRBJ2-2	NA	CASSLKGAHTGELFF	TGTGCCAGCAGCTTAAAGGGGGCTCACACCGGGGAGCTGTTTTTT
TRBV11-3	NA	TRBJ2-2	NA	CASSFTATGELFF	TGTGCCAGCAGCTTTACGGCCACCGGGGAGCTGTTTTTT